Sequencing of this T cell receptor beta chain was carried out in a study of T cell changes during pregnancy in multiple sclerosis. J gave up 3 bases and V 3 bases, and 8 bases lay outside the gene matches. CDR1 and CDR2 from the germline V gene are PRHDT and FYEKMQ (reference sequence). The CDR3 totals 15 residues. Sequencing used immunoSEQ multiplex PCR; TCRdb keeps in-frame clones, though not all of them. This sample carries 18,000 or so clones, about 87% of them seen once, and the ten largest clones take about 14%. The rearrangement joins TRBV13 to TRBJ2-7; 7 nucleotides align to TRBD1. The source of this sequence is a female donor in good health, enrolled as a control in a pregnancy study. This specimen was CD8+ T cells from peripheral blood mononuclear cells, taken in the third trimester of pregnancy. The CDR3 reads CASSLGLQGNYEQYF. DNA for the CDR3: TGTGCCAGCAGCTTGGGCCTACAGGGGAACTACGAGCAGTACTTC.